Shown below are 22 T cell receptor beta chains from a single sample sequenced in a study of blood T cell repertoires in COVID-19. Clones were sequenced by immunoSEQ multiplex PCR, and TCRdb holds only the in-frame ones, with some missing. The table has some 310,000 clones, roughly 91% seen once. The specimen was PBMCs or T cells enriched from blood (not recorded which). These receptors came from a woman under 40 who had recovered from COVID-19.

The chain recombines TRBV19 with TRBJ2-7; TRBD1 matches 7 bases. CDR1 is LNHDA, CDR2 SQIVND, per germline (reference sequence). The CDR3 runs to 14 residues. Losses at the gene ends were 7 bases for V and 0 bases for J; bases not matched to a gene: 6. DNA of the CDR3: TGTGCCAGTATGGCCCAGGGGGTCTCCTACGAGCAGTACTTC. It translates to CASMAQGVSYEQYF.

CDR3 DNA: TGTGCCTACAGGGACAGTCGAGACTCTGGAAACACCATATATTTT. Translation: CAYRDSRDSGNTIYF. The J gene is TRBJ1-3, the V gene TRBV10-3; the match to TRBD1 covers 7 bases. Germline lookup yields CDR1 ENHRY and CDR2 SYGVKD. The CDR3 runs to 15 residues. The ends lost 11 bases at V and 0 bases at J; junction bases unmatched: 10.

CDR3 coding DNA: TGCGCCAGCAGCCAAGATTCCGGGGGGTACCCATACGAGCAGTACTTC. Protein: CASSQDSGGYPYEQYF. The rearrangement links TRBV4-1 to TRBJ2-7; TRBD2 matches 7 bases. Germline lookup yields CDR1 MGHRA and CDR2 YSYEKL. Trimming took 0 bases from V and 4 from J; bases not matched to a gene: 9. This CDR3 is 16 amino acids long.

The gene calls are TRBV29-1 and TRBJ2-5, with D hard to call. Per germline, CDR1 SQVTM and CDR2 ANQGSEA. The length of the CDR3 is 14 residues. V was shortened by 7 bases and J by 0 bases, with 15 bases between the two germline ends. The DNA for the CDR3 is TGCAGCGCGAGCCCGAGGCAGTACCAAGAGACCCAGTACTTC. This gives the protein CSASPRQYQETQYF.

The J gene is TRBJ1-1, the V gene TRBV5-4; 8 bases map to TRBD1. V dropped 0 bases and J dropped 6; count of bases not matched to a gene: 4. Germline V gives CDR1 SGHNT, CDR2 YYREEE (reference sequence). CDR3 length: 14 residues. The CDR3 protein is CASSLEQGGSEAFF. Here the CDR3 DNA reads TGTGCCAGCAGCTTGGAACAGGGGGGTTCTGAAGCTTTCTTT.

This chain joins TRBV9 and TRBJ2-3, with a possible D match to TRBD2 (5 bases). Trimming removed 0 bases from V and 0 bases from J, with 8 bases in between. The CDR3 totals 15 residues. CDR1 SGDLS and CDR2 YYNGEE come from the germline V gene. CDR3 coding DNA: TGTGCCAGCAGCGTAGAGGGCGGGAGCACAGATACGCAGTATTTT. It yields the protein CASSVEGGSTDTQYF.

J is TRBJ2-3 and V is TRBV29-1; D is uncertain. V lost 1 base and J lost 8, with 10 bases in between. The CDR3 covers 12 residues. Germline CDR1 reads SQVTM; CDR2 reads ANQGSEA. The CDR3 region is CSVEGASGTQYF. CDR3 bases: TGCAGCGTTGAAGGAGCTTCGGGTACGCAGTATTTT.

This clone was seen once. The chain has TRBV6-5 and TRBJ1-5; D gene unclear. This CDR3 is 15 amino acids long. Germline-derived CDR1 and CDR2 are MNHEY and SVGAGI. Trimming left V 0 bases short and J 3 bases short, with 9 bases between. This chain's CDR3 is CASSYSMQNNQPQHF. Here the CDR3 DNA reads TGTGCCAGCAGTTACTCGATGCAGAACAATCAGCCCCAGCATTTT.

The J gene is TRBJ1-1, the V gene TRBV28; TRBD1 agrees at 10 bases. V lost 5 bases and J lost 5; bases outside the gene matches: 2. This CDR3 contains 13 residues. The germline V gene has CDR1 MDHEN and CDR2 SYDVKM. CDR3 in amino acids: CASSRTGGTEAFF. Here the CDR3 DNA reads TGTGCCAGCAGTAGGACAGGGGGAACTGAAGCTTTCTTT.

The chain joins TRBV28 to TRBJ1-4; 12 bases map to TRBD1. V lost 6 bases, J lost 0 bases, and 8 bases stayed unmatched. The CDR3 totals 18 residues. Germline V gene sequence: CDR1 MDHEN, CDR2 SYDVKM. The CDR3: CASSQWGQGASTNEKLFF. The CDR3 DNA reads TGTGCCAGCAGCCAATGGGGACAGGGGGCCTCAACTAATGAAAAACTGTTTTTT.

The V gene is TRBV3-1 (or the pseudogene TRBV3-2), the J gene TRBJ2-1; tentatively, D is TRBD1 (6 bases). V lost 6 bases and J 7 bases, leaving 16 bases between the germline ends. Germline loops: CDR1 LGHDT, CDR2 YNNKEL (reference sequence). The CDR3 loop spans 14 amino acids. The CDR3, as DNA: TGTGCCAGCAGTGCCCGAGGGGGTAGGAATGAGCAGTTCTTC. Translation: CASSARGGRNEQFF.

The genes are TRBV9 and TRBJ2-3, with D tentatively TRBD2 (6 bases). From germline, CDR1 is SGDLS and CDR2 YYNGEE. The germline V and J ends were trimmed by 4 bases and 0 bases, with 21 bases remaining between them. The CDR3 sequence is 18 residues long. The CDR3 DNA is TGTGCCAGCAGCCCCAGGACGGGAGTTATAAAAAGCACAGATACGCAGTATTTT. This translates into CASSPRTGVIKSTDTQYF.

Here the CDR3 DNA reads TGTGCCAGTGGAGAGGACGGGACAGGGGGAAATACGCAGTATTTT. It is translated as CASGEDGTGGNTQYF. The rearrangement joins TRBV6-5 to TRBJ2-3, with 11 bases fitting TRBD1. Germline assignment: CDR1 MNHEY and CDR2 SVGAGI. The CDR3 totals 15 residues. Trimming took 9 bases from V and 7 from J; bases not matched to a gene: 12.

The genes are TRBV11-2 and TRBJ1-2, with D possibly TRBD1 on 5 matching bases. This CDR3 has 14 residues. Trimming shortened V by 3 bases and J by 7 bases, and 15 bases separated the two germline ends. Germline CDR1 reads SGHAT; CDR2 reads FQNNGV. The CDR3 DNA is TGTGCCAGCAGCTTTCAGGGTGTAAGTGGTGGCTACACCTTC. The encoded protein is CASSFQGVSGGYTF.

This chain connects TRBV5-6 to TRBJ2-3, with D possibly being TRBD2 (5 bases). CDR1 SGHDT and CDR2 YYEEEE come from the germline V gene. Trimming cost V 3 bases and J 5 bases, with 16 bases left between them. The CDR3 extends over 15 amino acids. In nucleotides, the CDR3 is TGTGCCAGCAGCTGGGAGCGGAGCTTAAAAGATACGCAGTATTTT. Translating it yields CASSWERSLKDTQYF.

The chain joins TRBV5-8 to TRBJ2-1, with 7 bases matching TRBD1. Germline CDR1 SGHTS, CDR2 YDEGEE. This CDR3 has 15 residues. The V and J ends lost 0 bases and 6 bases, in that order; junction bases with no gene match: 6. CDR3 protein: CASSLEQGLRNEQFF. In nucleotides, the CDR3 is TGTGCCAGCAGCTTGGAACAGGGGCTCCGCAATGAGCAGTTCTTC.

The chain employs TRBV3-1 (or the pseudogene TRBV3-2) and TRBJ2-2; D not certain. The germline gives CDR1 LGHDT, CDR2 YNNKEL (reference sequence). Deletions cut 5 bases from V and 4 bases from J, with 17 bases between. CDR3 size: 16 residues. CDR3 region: CASSALEEKATGELFF. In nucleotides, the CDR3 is TGTGCCAGCAGCGCCCTAGAGGAGAAAGCCACCGGGGAGCTGTTTTTT.

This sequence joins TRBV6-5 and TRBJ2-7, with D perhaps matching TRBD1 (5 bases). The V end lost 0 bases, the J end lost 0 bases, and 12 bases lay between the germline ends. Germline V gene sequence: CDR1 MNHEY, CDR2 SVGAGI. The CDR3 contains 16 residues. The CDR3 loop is CASSYSRTTISYEQYF. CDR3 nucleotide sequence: TGTGCCAGCAGTTACTCACGGACAACCATCTCCTACGAGCAGTACTTC.

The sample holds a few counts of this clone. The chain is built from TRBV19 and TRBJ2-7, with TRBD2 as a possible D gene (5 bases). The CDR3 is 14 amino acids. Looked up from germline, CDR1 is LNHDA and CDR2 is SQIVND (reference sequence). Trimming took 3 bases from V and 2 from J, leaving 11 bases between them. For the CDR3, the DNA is TGTGCCAGTAGTATCAGAGAGGGAGCCTACGAGCAGTACTTC. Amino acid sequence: CASSIREGAYEQYF.

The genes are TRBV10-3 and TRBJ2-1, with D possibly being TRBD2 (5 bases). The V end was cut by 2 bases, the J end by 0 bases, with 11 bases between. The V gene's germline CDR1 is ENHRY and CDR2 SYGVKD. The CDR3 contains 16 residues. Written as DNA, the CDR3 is TGTGCCATCAGTGAGCGGGCAGGAGGCTCCTACAATGAGCAGTTCTTC. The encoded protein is CAISERAGGSYNEQFF.

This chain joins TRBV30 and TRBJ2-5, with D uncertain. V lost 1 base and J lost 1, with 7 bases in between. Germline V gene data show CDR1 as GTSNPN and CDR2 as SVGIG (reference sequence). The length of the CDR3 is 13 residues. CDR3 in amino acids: CAWSAQVQETQYF. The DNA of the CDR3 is TGTGCCTGGAGTGCGCAGGTCCAAGAGACCCAGTACTTC.

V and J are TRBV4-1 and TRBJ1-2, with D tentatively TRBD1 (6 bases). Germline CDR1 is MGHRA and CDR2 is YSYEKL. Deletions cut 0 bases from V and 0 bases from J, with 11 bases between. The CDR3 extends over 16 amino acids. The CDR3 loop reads CASSQEWDTSNYGYTF. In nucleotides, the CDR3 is TGCGCCAGCAGCCAAGAATGGGACACTTCTAACTATGGCTACACCTTC.